The 28 T cell receptor beta chains presented below share a single source sample, sequenced in a study of a mutant IDH1 vaccine in newly diagnosed glioma. Clones were read by immunoSEQ multiplex PCR, and TCRdb kept only the in-frame ones, dropping some. The sample shows around 44,000 clones, around 80% of them seen only once. These receptors have no known antigen. Time point described: week 35, safety follow-up. Doses of 300 ug of mutant IDH1 20-mer peptide were given with topical imiquimod. Sequencing used PBMCs, obtained from a glioma patient whose treatment included an IDH1 peptide vaccine. These receptors came from a man between 35 and 55 years old with glioma.

The rearrangement links TRBV6-6 to TRBJ2-1; D might be TRBD1 or TRBD2, each matching 6 bases. Germline CDR1 is MNHNY and CDR2 is SVGAGI (reference sequence). The CDR3 covers 12 residues. With 2 bases removed from V and 10 bases from J, the gap between germline ends came to 9 bases. This CDR3 reads CASSYHGGEQFF. The CDR3 DNA reads as TGTGCCAGCAGTTACCACGGGGGCGAGCAGTTCTTC.

The genes are TRBV6-5 and TRBJ2-1, with TRBD2 matching over 10 bases. V lost 5 bases and J lost 3; bases outside the gene matches: 1. This CDR3 has 14 residues. Germline V lookup: CDR1 MNHEY, CDR2 SVGAGI. The CDR3 DNA sequence: TGTGCCAGCAGTAGCGGGGGGGTCTACAATGAGCAGTTCTTC. It yields the protein CASSSGGVYNEQFF.

This chain connects TRBV10-3 to TRBJ1-5; D may be TRBD1 (5 bases). Per germline, CDR1 ENHRY and CDR2 SYGVKD. The CDR3 is 14 residues long. V was pared by 4 bases and J by 8 bases, with 15 bases between. The CDR3 here is CAISGGQGLEPQHF. Here the CDR3 DNA reads TGTGCCATCAGTGGCGGGCAGGGCCTGGAGCCCCAGCATTTT.

The gene calls are TRBV18 and TRBJ2-7, with D possibly being TRBD1 (6 bases). The V gene's germline CDR1 is KGHSH and CDR2 LQKENI. V was pared by 6 bases and J by 2 bases, with 14 bases between. The CDR3 contains 14 residues. The DNA of the CDR3 is TGTGCCAGCTCCTCCGGGACAAGACCCTACGAGCAGTACTTC. Protein product: CASSSGTRPYEQYF. Full variable domain (outside the CDR3, taken from reference TRBV18 and TRBJ2-7): NAGVMQNPRHLVRRRGQEARLRCSPMKGHSHVYWYRQLPEEGLKFMVYLQKENIIDESGMPKERFSAEFPKEGPSILRIQQVVRGDSAAYFCASSSGTRPYEQYFGPGTRLTVT.

The genes are TRBV13 and TRBJ2-3; 9 nucleotides agree with TRBD1. CDR3 length: 16 amino acids. Trimming cost V 2 bases and J 0 bases; bases outside gene matches: 3. Per germline, CDR1 PRHDT and CDR2 FYEKMQ (reference sequence). The CDR3 bases are TGTGCCAGCAGCTTATTAGACAGGGGGAGCACAGATACGCAGTATTTT. The encoded protein is CASSLLDRGSTDTQYF.

A few counts support this clone. This chain uses TRBV6-1 with TRBJ2-3; 9 positions match TRBD2. The CDR3 loop spans 15 amino acids. V was pared by 1 base and J by 7 bases, with 6 bases of the junction left unmatched. From germline, CDR1 is MNHNS and CDR2 SASEGT. The CDR3 DNA reads as TGTGCCAGCAGTGAAGAGGCGGGGGGGCCCCATACGCAGTATTTT. This encodes CASSEEAGGPHTQYF.

The chain couples TRBV7-9 to TRBJ1-6; D is unresolved. Germline CDR1 reads SEHNR; CDR2 reads FQNEAQ (reference sequence). CDR3 length equals 13 residues. Trimming took 4 bases from V and 7 from J, leaving 8 bases between them. The CDR3 region has the DNA TGTGCCAGCAGCTCGAGGCCAAATTCACCCCTCCACTTT. Translating gives CASSSRPNSPLHF.

The V gene is TRBV6-1, the J gene TRBJ2-7; 7 nucleotides align to TRBD1. This CDR3 is built from 14 residues. Trimming cost V 2 bases and J 3 bases; bases outside gene matches: 4. CDR1 and CDR2 from the germline V gene are MNHNS and SASEGT. Written as DNA, the CDR3 is TGTGCCAGCAGTGAAAGAGGGACAGACTACGAGCAGTACTTC. Its translation: CASSERGTDYEQYF.

The V gene is TRBV7-2, the J gene TRBJ2-3, with 10 bases aligning to TRBD2. CDR3 length: 18 residues. The V segment lost 1 base and the J segment 2 bases; nucleotides outside the gene matches: 9. Germline V CDR1 and CDR2: SGHTA, FQGNSA. CDR3 in amino acids: CASSLGHASGGYTDTQYF. The DNA for the CDR3 is TGTGCCAGCAGCTTAGGACATGCTAGCGGGGGTTACACAGATACGCAGTATTTT.

This chain links TRBV18 with TRBJ1-2, with TRBD1 matching 9 bases. The CDR3 runs to 16 residues. Germline V gene lookup returns CDR1 KGHSH and CDR2 LQKENI. V dropped 2 bases and J dropped 0; count of bases not matched to a gene: 4. CDR3: CASSPRTGASNYGYTF. The CDR3 region has the DNA TGTGCCAGCTCACCAAGGACAGGGGCCTCTAACTATGGCTACACCTTC. Drawing the rest from reference TRBV18 and TRBJ1-2, the complete variable domain is NAGVMQNPRHLVRRRGQEARLRCSPMKGHSHVYWYRQLPEEGLKFMVYLQKENIIDESGMPKERFSAEFPKEGPSILRIQQVVRGDSAAYFCASSPRTGASNYGYTFGSGTRLTVV.

The chain carries TRBV7-2 and TRBJ1-2; D is ambiguous. Trimming cost V 10 bases and J 0 bases, with 12 bases left between them. Germline V CDR1 and CDR2: SGHTA, FQGNSA. The CDR3 length is 13 residues. Here the CDR3 reads CANTENTNYGYTF. For the CDR3, the DNA is TGTGCCAACACAGAAAACACTAACTATGGCTACACCTTC.

V usage is TRBV9 and J usage is TRBJ1-1; TRBD1 matches 10 bases. V dropped 1 base and J dropped 3; count of bases not matched to a gene: 15. The CDR3 has 19 amino acids. Germline V CDR1 and CDR2: SGDLS, YYNGEE. The CDR3 DNA sequence: TGTGCCAGCAGCGTATATCCGAGAGGGACAGGGGATATGCACACTGAAGCTTTCTTT. This codes for CASSVYPRGTGDMHTEAFF.

The CDR3 protein is CSASRGVSGNTIYF. The CDR3 DNA is TGCAGCGCCTCCCGCGGGGTCTCTGGAAACACCATATATTTT. The J gene is TRBJ1-3, the V gene TRBV29-1; D is unresolved. Trimming stripped 7 bases from V and 0 bases from J, with 13 bases between. This CDR3 has 14 residues. Germline CDR1 SQVTM, CDR2 ANQGSEA.

The V gene is TRBV6-5, the J gene TRBJ2-1; D call uncertain. This CDR3 comprises 15 residues. Germline V CDR1 and CDR2: MNHEY, SVGAGI. Trimming took 0 bases from V and 6 from J, leaving 12 bases between them. The CDR3 sequence is CASSYSMASLNEQFF. The CDR3 DNA sequence: TGTGCCAGCAGTTACTCGATGGCTTCCCTCAATGAGCAGTTCTTC.

This chain links TRBV6-1 with TRBJ2-3; 8 bases map to TRBD2. The V segment lost 7 bases and the J segment 0 bases; nucleotides outside the gene matches: 3. Germline CDR1 is MNHNS and CDR2 is SASEGT. The CDR3 covers 14 residues. The CDR3 protein is CASTGTRSTDTQYF. The CDR3 coding sequence is TGTGCCAGCACCGGGACTAGAAGCACAGATACGCAGTATTTT.

The sample holds one count of this clone. The chain has TRBV27 and TRBJ1-2; a weak D match, TRBD1 (5 bases). This CDR3 is 16 amino acids long. CDR1 and CDR2 from the germline V gene are MNHEY and SMNVEV (reference sequence). Trimming pared 5 bases from V and 4 bases from J, leaving 20 bases between. This CDR3 reads CASSPVGRGATYGYTF. CDR3 nucleotides: TGTGCCAGCAGTCCCGTCGGACGTGGGGCTACCTATGGCTACACCTTC.

The gene calls are TRBV25-1 and TRBJ2-7; 13 nucleotides line up with TRBD2. CDR1 is MGHDK and CDR2 is SYGVNS in the germline V gene. The CDR3 loop spans 16 amino acids. V dropped 1 base and J dropped 5; count of bases not matched to a gene: 5. The CDR3 sequence is CASSESGLAGIDEQYF. In nucleotides, the CDR3 is TGTGCCAGCAGTGAATCGGGACTAGCGGGAATTGACGAGCAGTACTTC.

This chain joins TRBV5-4 and TRBJ2-2; TRBD2 matches 12 bases. Germline CDR1 reads SGHNT; CDR2 reads YYREEE (reference sequence). Trimming cost V 0 bases and J 6 bases; bases outside gene matches: 3. The CDR3 has 16 residues. The CDR3 sequence is CASSLGASGGAGELFF. The CDR3 DNA follows: TGTGCCAGCAGCTTGGGGGCTAGCGGGGGGGCCGGGGAGCTGTTTTTT.

The rearrangement joins TRBV7-2 to TRBJ2-1, with D perhaps assigned TRBD1 or TRBD2 (6 bases each). V dropped 1 base and J dropped 5 bases, with 15 bases sitting between them. The germline V gene encodes CDR1 SGHTA and CDR2 FQGNSA. There are 16 residues in the CDR3. The CDR3 sequence is CASSLESGGRNNEQFF. The CDR3 DNA follows: TGTGCCAGCAGCTTAGAATCCGGGGGCCGTAACAATGAGCAGTTCTTC.

This sequence joins TRBV27 and TRBJ2-7, with 9 bases fitting TRBD2. After removal of 5 bases from V and 1 base from J, the junction contained 9 bases not matched to a gene. The CDR3 covers 16 residues. CDR1 MNHEY and CDR2 SMNVEV come from the germline V gene (reference sequence). CDR3 loop: CASSGGGAPRSYEQYF. The CDR3 DNA follows: TGTGCCAGCAGTGGCGGGGGGGCTCCTAGATCCTACGAGCAGTACTTC.

This clone was picked up one time. The chain combines TRBV7-9 with TRBJ2-5; either TRBD1 or TRBD2 may supply D (5 bases each). The V end was cut by 3 bases, the J end by 3 bases, with 8 bases between. Germline loops: CDR1 SEHNR, CDR2 FQNEAQ (reference sequence). This CDR3 region has 13 residues. The CDR3 nucleotides read TGTGCCAGCAGCTTCGGGGCGAAAGAGACCCAGTACTTC. Translated, it gives CASSFGAKETQYF.

The CDR3 here is CASSLVPTYEQYF. The CDR3 DNA reads TGTGCCAGCAGTTTAGTCCCAACCTACGAGCAGTACTTC. The chain has TRBV27 and TRBJ2-7; D is uncertain. Germline V CDR1 and CDR2: MNHEY, SMNVEV (reference sequence). This CDR3 is built from 13 residues. The germline V and J ends were trimmed by 2 bases and 2 bases, with 7 bases remaining between them.

The chain recombines TRBV6-5 with TRBJ1-6; D remains unclear. Germline lookup yields CDR1 MNHEY and CDR2 SVGAGI. The CDR3 has 14 residues. V was clipped by 6 bases and J by 0 bases, with 6 bases between them. The CDR3 region has the DNA TGTGCCAGCAGCCAGTACTCCTATAATTCACCCCTCCACTTT. Its protein is CASSQYSYNSPLHF.

The chain combines TRBV6-1 with TRBJ2-7, with TRBD1 matching 8 bases. Looked up from germline, CDR1 is MNHNS and CDR2 is SASEGT. CDR3 size: 15 residues. The V segment lost 2 bases and the J segment 6 bases; nucleotides outside the gene matches: 9. The CDR3 protein is CASSERRTGQGEQYF. The CDR3 DNA reads as TGTGCCAGCAGTGAAAGGAGGACAGGGCAGGGCGAGCAGTACTTC.

The chain links TRBV6-5 to TRBJ1-2; D is perhaps TRBD1 (5 bases). The CDR3 covers 13 residues. The ends were cut back, 7 bases at V and 5 bases at J, with 14 bases in the middle. Looked up from germline, CDR1 is MNHEY and CDR2 is SVGAGI. The CDR3 spells CASTAGREYGYTF. In DNA form, the CDR3 reads TGTGCCAGCACCGCAGGCAGGGAGTATGGCTACACCTTC.

The chain links TRBV5-4 to TRBJ2-7; 7 bases are shared with TRBD2. The CDR3 length is 14 residues. Germline CDR1 is SGHNT and CDR2 is YYREEE (reference sequence). Losses at the gene ends were 0 bases for V and 1 base for J; bases not matched to a gene: 1. The CDR3 coding sequence is TGTGCCAGCAGCTTGGCGGGGGGTTCCTACGAGCAGTACTTC. Protein product: CASSLAGGSYEQYF.

This chain uses TRBV6-5 with TRBJ2-1, with a possible D match to TRBD2 (5 bases). The CDR3 covers 11 residues. Between the trimmed V and J ends, which lost 6 bases and 7 bases, there was a span of 7 bases. In germline, CDR1 is MNHEY, CDR2 SVGAGI. DNA for the CDR3: TGTGCCAGCAGGCGGAGGAATGAGCAGTTCTTC. The encoded protein is CASRRRNEQFF.

V and J are TRBV23-1 and TRBJ1-3, with 8 nucleotides matching TRBD1. TRBV23-1 is treated as an ORF (open reading frame) with a function not yet certain. Trimming took 0 bases from V and 0 from J; bases not matched to a gene: 10. The CDR3 has 19 amino acids. CDR3 region: CASSQSRGQASHSGNTIYF. The DNA for the CDR3 is TGCGCCAGCAGTCAATCGCGGGGACAGGCCAGTCACTCTGGAAACACCATATATTTT.